One sample yielded the 8 T cell receptor beta chains listed below, sequenced in a study of blood T cells in healthy people across ages (dated by TCRdb to 2014 to 2015). Library creation used 5' RACE. TCRdb names Illumina HiSeq 2500 as the instrument used. A second PCR of about 6 to 11 cycles was performed with a sample-barcoded 5' primer and a J-beta primer mix. TCRdb ran its own pipeline on the public reads, namely fastp trimming at Q25 and MiXCR clone calling, and kept in-frame beta chains. A single entry per CDR3 protein holds the most common genes and DNA from its merged rows. For this sample there are some 560,000 distinct CDR3 sequences; approximately 26% appear just once. Of the sample, approximately 3.7% falls within the top ten clones. This sample also appeared in a second study, on T cells of mothers and their children.

The sequenced sample consisted of blood. The receptors were sampled from a boy aged 2 to 10 in good health.

The V gene is TRBV10-2, the J gene TRBJ2-3, with 13 bases fitting TRBD2. Germline V gene sequence: CDR1 WSHSY, CDR2 SAAADI. The ends lost 6 bases at V and 2 bases at J; junction bases unmatched: 11. This CDR3 comprises 18 residues. CDR3 in DNA: TGCGCCAGCAGCCAGAGTCGACTAGCGGGAGGAGACACAGATACGCAGTATTTT. It yields the protein CASSQSRLAGGDTDTQYF.

There are a few counts of this clonotype. V gene TRBV11-2 combines with J gene TRBJ1-4, with D uncertain. V was cut by 6 bases and J by 4 bases, with 15 bases left in between. The germline gives CDR1 SGHAT, CDR2 FQNNGV. The CDR3 has 15 residues. The CDR3 reads CASSPIGHLNEKLFF. The CDR3 nucleotides are TGTGCCAGCAGTCCCATCGGGCATCTTAATGAAAAACTGTTTTTT. Drawing the rest from reference TRBV11-2 and TRBJ1-4, the complete variable domain is EAGVAQSPRYKIIEKRQSVAFWCNPISGHATLYWYQQILGQGPKLLIQFQNNGVVDDSQLPKDRFSAERLKGVDSTLKIQPAKLEDSAVYLCASSPIGHLNEKLFFGSGTQLSVL.

The chain employs TRBV7-9 and TRBJ2-3, with D possibly matching TRBD2 (7 bases). The CDR3 covers 17 residues. Trimming removed 4 bases from V and 0 bases from J, with 17 bases in between. Germline V lookup: CDR1 SEHNR, CDR2 FQNEAQ (reference sequence). The CDR3 nucleotides read TGTGCCAGCAGCTCACCCCCGGCGGGGGCTAGCACAGATACGCAGTATTTT. Protein product: CASSSPPAGASTDTQYF.

This clonotype was seen only a few times. The V and J genes are TRBV7-9 and TRBJ2-7, with D possibly being TRBD1 or TRBD2 (5 bases each). Between the trimmed V and J ends, which lost 5 bases and 7 bases, there was a span of 18 bases. This CDR3 has 14 residues. Germline loops: CDR1 SEHNR, CDR2 FQNEAQ (reference sequence). CDR3 DNA sequence: TGTGCCAGCAGCCGAGACCCCAGTTGGGGGGAGCAGTACTTC. Amino acid sequence: CASSRDPSWGEQYF.

This chain uses TRBV25-1 with TRBJ1-1; 8 bases are shared with TRBD1. The junction had 11 bases not matched to a gene; V was cut back by 11 bases and J by 0 bases. Germline values: CDR1 MGHDK, CDR2 SYGVNS. The CDR3 runs 15 residues. CDR3 protein: CACKGRGPLNTEAFF. In DNA form, the CDR3 reads TGTGCCTGCAAGGGCAGGGGGCCGTTGAACACTGAAGCTTTCTTT.

The chain recombines TRBV3-1 with TRBJ2-1, with TRBD2 identical over 14 bases. Germline V gene lookup returns CDR1 LGHDT and CDR2 YNNKEL (reference sequence). With 1 base clipped from V and 0 bases from J, the junction kept 8 bases outside the gene matches. This CDR3 is 20 amino acids long. CDR3 in amino acids: CASSQGGLAGVKSSYNEQFF. CDR3 coding DNA: TGTGCCAGCAGCCAAGGGGGACTAGCGGGGGTGAAGAGCTCCTACAATGAGCAGTTCTTC.

This clonotype was seen more than once but under ten times. The genes are TRBV29-1 and TRBJ2-4; 7 nucleotides agree with TRBD1. From germline, CDR1 is SQVTM and CDR2 ANQGSEA. The CDR3 sequence is 13 residues long. V lost 4 bases, J lost 9 bases, and 9 bases stayed unmatched. CDR3 sequence: CSVATGSRGIQYF. CDR3 coding DNA: TGCAGCGTTGCGACAGGGTCGAGGGGCATTCAGTACTTC.

This clonotype occurred a few times. J is TRBJ2-1 and V is TRBV7-2; D may correspond to TRBD1 or TRBD2 (6 bases each). The V and J ends lost 5 bases and 4 bases respectively, with 15 bases between them. CDR1 and CDR2 from the germline V gene are SGHTA and FQGNSA. The CDR3 is 15 amino acids. The CDR3 reads CASSKGGGAYNEQFF. The CDR3 DNA follows: TGTGCCAGCAGCAAGGGGGGCGGGGCATACAATGAGCAGTTCTTC.